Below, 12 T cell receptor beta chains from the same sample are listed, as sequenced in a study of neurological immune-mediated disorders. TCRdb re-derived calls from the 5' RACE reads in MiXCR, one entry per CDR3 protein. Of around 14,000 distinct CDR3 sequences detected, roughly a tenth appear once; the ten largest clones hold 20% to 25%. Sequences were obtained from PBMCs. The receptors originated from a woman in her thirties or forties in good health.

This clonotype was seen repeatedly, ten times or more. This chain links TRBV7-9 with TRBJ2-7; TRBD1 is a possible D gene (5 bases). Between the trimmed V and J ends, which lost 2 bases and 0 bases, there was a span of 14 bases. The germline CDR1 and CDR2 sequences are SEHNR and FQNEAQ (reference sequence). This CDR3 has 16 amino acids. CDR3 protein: CASSLNSGLSSYEQYF. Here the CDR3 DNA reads TGTGCCAGCAGCTTAAACTCAGGGTTAAGCTCCTACGAGCAGTACTTC.

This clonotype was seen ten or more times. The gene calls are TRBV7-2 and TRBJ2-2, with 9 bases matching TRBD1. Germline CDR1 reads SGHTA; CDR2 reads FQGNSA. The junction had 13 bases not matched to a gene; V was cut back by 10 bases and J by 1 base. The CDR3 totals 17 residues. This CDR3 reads CAIPHRGRDLNTGELFF. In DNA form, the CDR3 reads TGTGCCATCCCCCACAGGGGGCGGGATTTGAACACCGGGGAGCTGTTTTTT. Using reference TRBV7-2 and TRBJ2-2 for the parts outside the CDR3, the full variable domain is GAGVSQSPSNKVTEKGKDVELRCDPISGHTALYWYRQSLGQGLEFLIYFQGNSAPDKSGLPSDRFSAERTGGSVSTLTIQRTQQEDSAVYLCAIPHRGRDLNTGELFFGEGSRLTVL.

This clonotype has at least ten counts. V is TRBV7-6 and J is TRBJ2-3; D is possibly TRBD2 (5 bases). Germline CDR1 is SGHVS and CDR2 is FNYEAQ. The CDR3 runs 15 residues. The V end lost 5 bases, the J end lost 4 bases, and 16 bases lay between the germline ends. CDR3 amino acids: CASSVGELAADTQYF. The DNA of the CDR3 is TGTGCCAGCAGCGTCGGGGAATTAGCCGCAGATACGCAGTATTTT.

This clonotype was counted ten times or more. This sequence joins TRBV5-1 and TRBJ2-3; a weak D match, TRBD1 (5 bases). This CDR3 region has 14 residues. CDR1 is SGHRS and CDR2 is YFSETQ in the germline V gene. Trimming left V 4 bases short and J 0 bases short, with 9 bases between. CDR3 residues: CASSLDSSTDTQYF. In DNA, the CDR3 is TGCGCCAGCAGCCTCGACAGTAGCACAGATACGCAGTATTTT. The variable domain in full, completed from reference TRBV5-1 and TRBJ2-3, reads KAGVTQTPRYLIKTRGQQVTLSCSPISGHRSVSWYQQTPGQGLQFLFEYFSETQRNKGNFPGRFSGRQFSNSRSEMNVSTLELGDSALYLCASSLDSSTDTQYFGPGTRLTVL.

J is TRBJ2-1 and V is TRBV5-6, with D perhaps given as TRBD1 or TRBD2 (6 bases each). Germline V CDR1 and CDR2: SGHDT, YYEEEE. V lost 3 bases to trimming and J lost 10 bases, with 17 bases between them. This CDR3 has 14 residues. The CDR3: CASSSYRGQFEQFF. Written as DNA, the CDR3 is TGTGCCAGCAGCTCCTACCGGGGGCAATTCGAGCAGTTCTTC.

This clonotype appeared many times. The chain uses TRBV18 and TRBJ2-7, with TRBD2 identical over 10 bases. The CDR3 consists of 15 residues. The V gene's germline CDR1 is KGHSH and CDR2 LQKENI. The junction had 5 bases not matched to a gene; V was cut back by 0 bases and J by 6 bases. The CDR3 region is CASSPPSLAGAEQYF. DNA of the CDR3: TGTGCCAGCTCACCACCTTCGCTAGCGGGAGCCGAGCAGTACTTC.

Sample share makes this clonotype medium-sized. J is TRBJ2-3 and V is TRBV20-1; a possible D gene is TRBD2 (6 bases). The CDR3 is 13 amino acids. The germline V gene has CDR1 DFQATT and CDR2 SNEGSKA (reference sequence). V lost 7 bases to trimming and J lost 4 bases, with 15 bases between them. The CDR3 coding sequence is TGCAGTGTACCCGGGAGAGGGTCAGATACGCAGTATTTT. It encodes CSVPGRGSDTQYF.

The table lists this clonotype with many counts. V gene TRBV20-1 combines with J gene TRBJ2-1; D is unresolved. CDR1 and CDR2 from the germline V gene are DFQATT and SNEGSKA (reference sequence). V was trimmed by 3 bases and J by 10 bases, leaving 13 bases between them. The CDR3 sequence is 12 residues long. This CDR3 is CSASEDLTEQFF. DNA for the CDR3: TGCAGTGCTAGTGAGGACCTCACCGAGCAGTTCTTC.

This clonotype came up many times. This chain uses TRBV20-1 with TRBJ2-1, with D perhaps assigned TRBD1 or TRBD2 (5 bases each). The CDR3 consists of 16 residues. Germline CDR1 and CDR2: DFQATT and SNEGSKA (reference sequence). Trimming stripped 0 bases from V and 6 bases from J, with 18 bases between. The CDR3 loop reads CSARDGGTRQGNEQFF. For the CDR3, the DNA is TGCAGTGCTAGAGATGGGGGAACCCGGCAGGGCAATGAGCAGTTCTTC.

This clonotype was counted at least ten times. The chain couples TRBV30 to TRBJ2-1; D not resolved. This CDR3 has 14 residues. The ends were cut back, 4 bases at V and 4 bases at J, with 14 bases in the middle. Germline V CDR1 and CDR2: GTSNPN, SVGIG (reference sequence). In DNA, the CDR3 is TGTGCCTGGACCAAAGGGTGGGTTTACAATGAGCAGTTCTTC. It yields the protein CAWTKGWVYNEQFF.

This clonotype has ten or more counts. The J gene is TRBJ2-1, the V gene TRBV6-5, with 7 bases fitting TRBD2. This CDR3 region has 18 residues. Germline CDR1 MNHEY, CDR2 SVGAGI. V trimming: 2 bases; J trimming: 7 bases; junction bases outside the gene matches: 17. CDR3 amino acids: CASSYRPPAGRAGNEQFF. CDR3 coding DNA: TGTGCCAGCAGTTACCGGCCCCCCGCAGGGAGGGCGGGGAATGAGCAGTTCTTC.

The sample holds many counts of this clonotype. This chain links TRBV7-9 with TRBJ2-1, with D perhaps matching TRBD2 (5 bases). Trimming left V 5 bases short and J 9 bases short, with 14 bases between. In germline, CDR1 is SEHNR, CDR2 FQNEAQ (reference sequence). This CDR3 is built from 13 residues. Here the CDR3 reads CASSPGLDLEQFF. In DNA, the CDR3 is TGTGCCAGCAGCCCCGGACTGGACCTTGAGCAGTTCTTC.